Listed below are T cell receptor beta chains from one sample, sequenced in a study of glioma-infiltrating T cells. TCRdb re-analysed the multiplex PCR reads in MiXCR, keeping a single row per CDR3 protein. This sample has about 110,000 distinct CDR3 sequences, with less than 30% found just once. The sequencing input was glioma tissue, nonneoplastic brain tissue, or PBMCs (not recorded which). The origin of the receptors is a human donor with low-grade glioma or glioblastoma, undergoing nonglioma brain surgery, or in good health (not recorded which). Each CDR3 is given with its conserved first and last residue. The D gene is left open where the match is weak. The listing skips clone size in some rows; elsewhere it reads once, few, many or a size class.

D gene | J gene | V gene | clone size | CDR3 DNA | CDR3 protein
TRBD1 | TRBJ2-7 | TRBV20-1 | many | TGCAGTGCTAGTAGGACAGGGCCCTACTACGAGCAGTACTTC | CSASRTGPYYEQYF
TRBD2 | TRBJ2-3 | TRBV28 | many | TGTGCCAGCATTGAAAATAGCGGGAGGGGCACAGATACGCAGTATTTT | CASIENSGRGTDTQYF
TRBD2 | TRBJ2-1 | TRBV29-1 | few | TGCAGCGTGCCCCCAGCTAGCGGGAGATCCCACAATGAGCAGTTCTTC | CSVPPASGRSHNEQFF
TRBD2 | TRBJ2-1 | TRBV4-3 | few | TGCGCCAGCAGCCAACTACTCCAGCGGGGGTCTCCCTCCTACAATGAGCAGTTCTTC | CASSQLLQRGSPSYNEQFF
- | TRBJ2-5 | TRBV7-2 | many | TGTGCCAGCAGCCCGCGGGCAGAGACCCAGTACTTC | CASSPRAETQYF
TRBD1 | TRBJ2-7 | TRBV29-1 | - | TGCAGCGTTGAAAGGTCAGGGGGCGCGGGGGAGCAGTACTTC | CSVERSGGAGEQYF
- | TRBJ2-7 | TRBV6-1 | many | TGTGCCAGCAGCCCGGGACTCCACTACGAGCAGTACTTC | CASSPGLHYEQYF
TRBD1 | TRBJ1-1 | TRBV4-1 | few | TGCGCCAGCAGCCCGGGACAGGCCCGGAGTGAAGCTTTCTTT | CASSPGQARSEAFF
TRBD2 | TRBJ2-4 | TRBV28 | many | TGTGCCAGCAGTGACCCACTAGCGGGAGACTGGCCCAAAAACATTCAGTACTTC | CASSDPLAGDWPKNIQYF
- | TRBJ2-7 | TRBV7-2 | many | TGTGCCAGCAGCTTAAAGCTTAGGCGGGGCCGAAGCTCCTACGAGCAGTACTTC | CASSLKLRRGRSSYEQYF
TRBD2 | TRBJ2-1 | TRBV4-1 | many | TGCGCCAGCAGCGGATTTCGATTAGGACTAGAAAGGTTCTTC | CASSGFRLGLERFF
- | TRBJ2-7 | TRBV7-9 | many | TGTGCCAGCAGCCGAGGTCGGACAGAGCAGTACTTC | CASSRGRTEQYF
TRBD2 | TRBJ2-3 | TRBV5-1 | many | TGCGCCAGCAGCAAAGACCCAGCGGGAGGGCCGAATACGCAGTATTTT | CASSKDPAGGPNTQYF
- | TRBJ2-3 | TRBV4-3 | many | TGCGCCAGCAGCCGGGGGACGGCCCGCACAGATACGCAGTATTTT | CASSRGTARTDTQYF
- | TRBJ2-7 | TRBV7-2 | many | TGTGCCAGCAGCTTAGTTGAGCGGTACGAGCAGTACTTC | CASSLVERYEQYF
- | TRBJ2-3 | TRBV4-2 | - | TGTGCCAGCAGCCAAGAAGGTGGGGGGCCACGAGATACGCAGTATTTT | CASSQEGGGPRDTQYF
- | TRBJ1-1 | TRBV5-1 | once | TGCGCCAGCAGCGGGGGGTTGAACAATGAAGCTTTCTTT | CASSGGLNNEAFF
TRBD2 | TRBJ2-3 | TRBV9 | many | TGTGCCAGCAGCATTAGGGACTACCTCAGCGGAGATACGCAGTATTTT | CASSIRDYLSGDTQYF
TRBD2 | TRBJ2-1 | TRBV2 | many | TGTGCCAGCAGTGCCTTCCTAGCGGACAATGAGCAGTTCTTC | CASSAFLADNEQFF
- | TRBJ2-3 | TRBV19 | many | TGTGCCAGTAGTTCGCCGGGGGACACAGATACGCAGTATTTT | CASSSPGDTDTQYF
- | TRBJ2-7 | TRBV6-2/TRBV6-3 | many | TGTGCCAGCAGTTCCCAACGGGGATCCTCCTACGAGCAGTACTTC | CASSSQRGSSYEQYF
TRBD2 | TRBJ2-1 | TRBV11-2 | few | TGTGCCAGCAGCGGGCCGGGGGGGCCCAATGAGCAGTTCTTC | CASSGPGGPNEQFF
- | TRBJ2-6 | TRBV6-1 | many | TGTGCCAGCAACCAAGGAACTGGGGCCAACGTCCTGACTTTC | CASNQGTGANVLTF
- | TRBJ2-7 | TRBV6-2/TRBV6-3 | - | TGTTCCAGTGCAGGGTCCCACGAGCAGTACTTC | CSSAGSHEQYF
- | TRBJ2-7 | TRBV6-1 | many | TGTGCCAGCACCGACTCGGGGTCCTACGAGCAGTACTTC | CASTDSGSYEQYF
- | TRBJ1-5 | TRBV6-2/TRBV6-3 | - | TGTGCCAGCAGTTGGGACGGGTCTGTATACAATCAGCCCCAGCATTTT | CASSWDGSVYNQPQHF
- | TRBJ2-7 | TRBV6-2/TRBV6-3 | many | TGTGCCAGCAGTTACGGTGGGCTTTTGAGCTCCTACGAGCAGTACTTC | CASSYGGLLSSYEQYF